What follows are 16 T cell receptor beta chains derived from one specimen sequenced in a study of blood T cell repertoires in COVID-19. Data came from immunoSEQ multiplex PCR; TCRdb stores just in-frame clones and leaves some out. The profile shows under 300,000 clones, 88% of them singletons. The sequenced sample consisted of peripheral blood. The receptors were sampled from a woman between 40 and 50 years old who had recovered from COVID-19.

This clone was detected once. The DNA of the CDR3 is TGTGCCTGGAGCCTCACCTCGACAGGCCCCACTGAAGCTTTCTTT. It translates to CAWSLTSTGPTEAFF. V is TRBV30 and J is TRBJ1-1; D may be TRBD1 (6 bases). Germline-derived CDR1 and CDR2 are GTSNPN and SVGIG (reference sequence). This CDR3 spans 15 amino acids. Deletions cut 3 bases from V and 4 bases from J, with 18 bases between.

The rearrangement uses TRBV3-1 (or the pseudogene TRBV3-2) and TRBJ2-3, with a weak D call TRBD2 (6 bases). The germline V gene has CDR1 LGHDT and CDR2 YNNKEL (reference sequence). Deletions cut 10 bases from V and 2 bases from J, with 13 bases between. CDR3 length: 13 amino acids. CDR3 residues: CATTSRDTDTQYF. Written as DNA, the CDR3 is TGTGCCACCACTAGCAGAGACACAGATACGCAGTATTTT.

CDR3 sequence (DNA): TGCGCCAGCAGCCCACGGGACACTGGATACAATGAGCAGTTCTTC. It codes for CASSPRDTGYNEQFF. The chain has TRBV4-1 and TRBJ2-1; maybe TRBD1 (6 bases). CDR3 length: 15 amino acids. The V gene lost 4 bases and the J gene lost 4 bases, with 14 bases spanning the gap. The germline gives CDR1 MGHRA, CDR2 YSYEKL.

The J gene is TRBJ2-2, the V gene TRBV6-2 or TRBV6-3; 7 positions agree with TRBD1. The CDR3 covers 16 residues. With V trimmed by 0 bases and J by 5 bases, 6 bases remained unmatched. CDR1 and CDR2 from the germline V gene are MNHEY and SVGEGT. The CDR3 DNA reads TGTGCCAGCAGTTACTCCCGGGACAGAAAAACCGGGGAGCTGTTTTTT. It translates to CASSYSRDRKTGELFF.

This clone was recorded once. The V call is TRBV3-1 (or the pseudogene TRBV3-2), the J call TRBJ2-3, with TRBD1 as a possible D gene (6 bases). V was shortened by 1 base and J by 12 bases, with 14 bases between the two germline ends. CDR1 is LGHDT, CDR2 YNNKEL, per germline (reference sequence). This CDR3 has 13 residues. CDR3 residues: CASSQGDTTRQYF. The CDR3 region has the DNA TGTGCCAGCAGCCAAGGGGACACCACCCGTCAGTATTTT.

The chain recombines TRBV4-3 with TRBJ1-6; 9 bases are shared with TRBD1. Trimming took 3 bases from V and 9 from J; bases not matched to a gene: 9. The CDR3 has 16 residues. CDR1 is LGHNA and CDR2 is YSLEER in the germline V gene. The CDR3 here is CASSQRTGAGGSPLHF. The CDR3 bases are TGCGCCAGCAGCCAGCGGACAGGGGCGGGTGGTTCACCCCTCCACTTT.

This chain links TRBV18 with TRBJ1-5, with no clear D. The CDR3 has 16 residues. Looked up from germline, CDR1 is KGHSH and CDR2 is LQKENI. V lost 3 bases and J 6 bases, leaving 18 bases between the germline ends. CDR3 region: CASSPTGQGRGQPQHF. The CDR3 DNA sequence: TGTGCCAGCTCACCCACCGGCCAAGGTCGAGGTCAGCCCCAGCATTTT.

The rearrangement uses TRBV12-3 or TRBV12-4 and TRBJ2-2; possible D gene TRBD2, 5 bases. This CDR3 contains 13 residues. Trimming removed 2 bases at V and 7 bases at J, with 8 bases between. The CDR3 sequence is CASSLLAGGELFF. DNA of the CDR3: TGTGCCAGCAGTTTATTGGCGGGCGGGGAGCTGTTTTTT.

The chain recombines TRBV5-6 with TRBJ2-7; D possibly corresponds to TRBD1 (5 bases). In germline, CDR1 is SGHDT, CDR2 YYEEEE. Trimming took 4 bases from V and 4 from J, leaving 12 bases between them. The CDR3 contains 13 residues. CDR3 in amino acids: CASSLPDTYEQYF. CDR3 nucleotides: TGTGCCAGCAGCCTGCCGGACACGTACGAGCAGTACTTC.

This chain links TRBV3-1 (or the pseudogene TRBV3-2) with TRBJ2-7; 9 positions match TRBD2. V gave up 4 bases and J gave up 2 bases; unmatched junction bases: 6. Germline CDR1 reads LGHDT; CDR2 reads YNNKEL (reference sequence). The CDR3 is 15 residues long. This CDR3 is CASSRLAGPTYEQYF. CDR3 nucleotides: TGTGCCAGCAGCCGGCTAGCGGGGCCCACCTACGAGCAGTACTTC.

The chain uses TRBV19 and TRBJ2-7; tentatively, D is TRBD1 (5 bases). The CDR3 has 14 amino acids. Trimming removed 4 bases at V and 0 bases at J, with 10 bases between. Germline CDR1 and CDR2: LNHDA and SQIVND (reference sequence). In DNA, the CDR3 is TGTGCCAGTAGTAATCGACAGTACTCCTACGAGCAGTACTTC. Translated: CASSNRQYSYEQYF.

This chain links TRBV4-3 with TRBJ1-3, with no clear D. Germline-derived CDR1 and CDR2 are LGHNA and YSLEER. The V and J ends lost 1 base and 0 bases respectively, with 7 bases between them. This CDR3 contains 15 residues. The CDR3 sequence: CASSQVPGSGNTIYF. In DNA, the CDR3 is TGCGCCAGCAGCCAAGTCCCCGGCTCTGGAAACACCATATATTTT.

The CDR3 is CASSEGQGTNYGYTF. In DNA form, the CDR3 reads TGTGCCAGCTCAGAGGGACAGGGCACAAACTATGGCTACACCTTC. This chain links TRBV18 with TRBJ1-2; 9 bases match TRBD1. The junction had 6 bases not matched to a gene; V was cut back by 5 bases and J by 2 bases. Germline CDR1 is KGHSH and CDR2 is LQKENI. The length of the CDR3 is 15 residues. Supplemented by reference TRBV18 and TRBJ1-2, the full variable domain reads NAGVMQNPRHLVRRRGQEARLRCSPMKGHSHVYWYRQLPEEGLKFMVYLQKENIIDESGMPKERFSAEFPKEGPSILRIQQVVRGDSAAYFCASSEGQGTNYGYTFGSGTRLTVV.

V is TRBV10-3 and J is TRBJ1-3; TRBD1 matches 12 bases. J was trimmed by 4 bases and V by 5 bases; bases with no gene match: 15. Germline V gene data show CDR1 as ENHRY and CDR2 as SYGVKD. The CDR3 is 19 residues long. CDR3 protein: CAISPRGGQGAGGGNTIYF. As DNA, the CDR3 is TGTGCCATCAGTCCCAGGGGGGGACAGGGGGCCGGAGGAGGAAACACCATATATTTT.

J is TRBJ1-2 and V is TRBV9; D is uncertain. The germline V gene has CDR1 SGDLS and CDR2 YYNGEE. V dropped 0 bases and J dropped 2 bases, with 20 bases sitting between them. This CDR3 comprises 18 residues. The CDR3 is CASSVGGGQAMVNYGYTF. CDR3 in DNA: TGTGCCAGCAGCGTAGGGGGAGGGCAGGCCATGGTCAACTATGGCTACACCTTC.

The DNA for the CDR3 is TGTGCCTGGCGTAGACTAGCGGAGTCCGGAGAGACCCAGTACTTC. This encodes CAWRRLAESGETQYF. J is TRBJ2-5 and V is TRBV30; 9 positions match TRBD2. V was clipped by 5 bases and J by 4 bases; unmatched bases: 11. The CDR3 consists of 15 residues. The germline CDR1 and CDR2 sequences are GTSNPN and SVGIG (reference sequence).